This T cell receptor (beta chain) was retrieved from a study of T cells in Graves' hyperthyroidism and ophthalmopathy. TCR beta CDR3 region amplification was performed from RNA transcripts. Primed by the HTBI set, a first-round RT-PCR was run on the TCR CDR3. TCRdb re-analysed the multiplex PCR reads in MiXCR, keeping a single row per CDR3 protein. The sample shows about 760,000 distinct CDR3 sequences, roughly a third of them seen only once. In its sample, this clonotype was seen many times. Germline loops: CDR1 MNHEY, CDR2 SVGAGI. Trimming left V 5 bases short and J 10 bases short, with 12 bases between. There are 13 residues in the CDR3.

Sequencing used blood. This clonotype was obtained from a woman aged 40 to 49 with Graves' hyperthyroidism. The chain has TRBV6-5 and TRBJ1-6; D call uncertain. CDR3 nucleotide sequence: TGTGCCAGCAGTATCCGCCCCGGCTCACCCCTCCACTTT. Translation: CASSIRPGSPLHF.